The next 21 T cell receptor beta chains were all read from a single sample in a study of OX40 agonist ivuxolimab in advanced cancers. Library creation used the immunoSEQ multiplex PCR assay. Not all clones reach the TCRdb copy of this immuneACCESS table, which keeps in-frame sequences only. Checked studies attribute under half of the gap to unresolved V genes and leave the rest unexplained. The sample contains under 90,000 clones, roughly 88% of them found a single time. Jointly, the top ten make up 1.5% to 2% of the sample. This sample comprised CD4+ or CD8+ T cells sorted from blood, obtained in a trial of the OX40 agonist ivuxolimab. The receptor set was obtained from an adult with an advanced solid tumor such as melanoma, head and neck, liver or kidney cancer.

The chain has TRBV7-7 and TRBJ2-7; perhaps TRBD2 as D (6 bases). This CDR3 contains 14 residues. Deletions cut 5 bases from V and 0 bases from J, with 11 bases between. Looked up from germline, CDR1 is SSHAT and CDR2 is FNYEAQ (reference sequence). For the CDR3, the DNA is TGTGCCAGCAGCCCGGTGGGGGGCTCCTACGAGCAGTACTTC. Amino acid sequence: CASSPVGGSYEQYF.

The J gene is TRBJ1-3, the V gene TRBV5-1; no reliable D call. The germline V gene has CDR1 SGHRS and CDR2 YFSETQ. The CDR3 consists of 15 residues. V lost 2 bases, J lost 0 bases, and 9 bases lay in between. The CDR3 nucleotides are TGCGCCAGCAGCTTTAACGGACCCTCTGGAAACACCATATATTTT. It yields the protein CASSFNGPSGNTIYF.

This chain joins TRBV28 and TRBJ2-7; no clear D gene. Trimming pared 6 bases from V and 2 bases from J, leaving 17 bases between. The CDR3 covers 15 residues. From germline, CDR1 is MDHEN and CDR2 SYDVKM. The CDR3 DNA sequence: TGTGCCAGCAGGACACTCTCCTACAACCCCTACGAGCAGTACTTC. It specifies CASRTLSYNPYEQYF. The variable domain in full, completed from reference TRBV28 and TRBJ2-7, reads DVKVTQSSRYLVKRTGEKVFLECVQDMDHENMFWYRQDPGLGLRLIYFSYDVKMKEKGDIPEGYSVSREKKERFSLILESASTNQTSMYLCASRTLSYNPYEQYFGPGTRLTVT.

This clone was detected only once. J is TRBJ1-1 and V is TRBV6-6, with no clear D. With 0 bases removed from V and 7 bases from J, the gap between germline ends came to 3 bases. The CDR3 contains 11 residues. Germline V gives CDR1 MNHNY, CDR2 SVGAGI (reference sequence). As DNA, the CDR3 is TGTGCCAGCAGTTACTCGGGTGAAGCTTTCTTT. Translating gives CASSYSGEAFF.

The chain joins TRBV19 to TRBJ1-5, with D possibly TRBD1 on 5 matching bases. Deletions cut 1 base from V and 1 base from J, with 8 bases between. CDR3 length: 15 amino acids. The V gene's germline CDR1 is LNHDA and CDR2 SQIVND (reference sequence). CDR3 DNA: TGTGCCAGTAGTATAGGGAGGGGAAGCAATCAGCCCCAGCATTTT. Its translation is CASSIGRGSNQPQHF.

V gene TRBV28 combines with J gene TRBJ2-5, with a weak D call TRBD2 (5 bases). CDR1 and CDR2 from the germline V gene are MDHEN and SYDVKM. This CDR3 has 14 amino acids. With 5 bases removed from V and 3 bases from J, the gap between germline ends came to 13 bases. The CDR3 sequence is CASSRGQYEETQYF. The CDR3 DNA is TGTGCCAGCAGTCGGGGTCAGTACGAAGAGACCCAGTACTTC.

The chain combines TRBV18 with TRBJ2-3; 9 bases are shared with TRBD1. The CDR3 is made up of 15 amino acids. V lost 6 bases, J lost 0 bases, and 4 bases stayed unmatched. Germline V gives CDR1 KGHSH, CDR2 LQKENI. The CDR3: CASSQQGASTDTQYF. In nucleotides, the CDR3 is TGTGCCAGCTCTCAACAGGGGGCGAGCACAGATACGCAGTATTTT.

The rearrangement uses TRBV18 and TRBJ2-5; 14 nucleotides match TRBD2. Germline CDR1 KGHSH, CDR2 LQKENI. With V trimmed by 3 bases and J by 5 bases, 5 bases remained unmatched. This CDR3 has 16 residues. CDR3 loop: CASSPGTSGRLETQYF. Written as DNA, the CDR3 is TGTGCCAGCTCACCGGGGACTAGCGGGAGATTGGAGACCCAGTACTTC.

The genes are TRBV4-1 and TRBJ2-1; TRBD1 agrees at 8 bases. CDR3 size: 16 residues. V dropped 4 bases and J dropped 0; count of bases not matched to a gene: 5. The germline V gene encodes CDR1 MGHRA and CDR2 YSYEKL. The CDR3 loop reads CASSPPTGGSYNEQFF. The CDR3, as DNA: TGCGCCAGCAGCCCGCCAACAGGGGGCTCCTACAATGAGCAGTTCTTC.

This chain uses TRBV5-4 with TRBJ1-2; tentative D call: TRBD1 (5 bases). The V gene's germline CDR1 is SGHNT and CDR2 YYREEE (reference sequence). V dropped 4 bases and J dropped 1 base, with 8 bases sitting between them. This CDR3 is built from 13 residues. As DNA, the CDR3 is TGTGCCAGCAGCATTGACAGTAACTATGGCTACACCTTC. Its protein is CASSIDSNYGYTF.

On this clone itself: The junction does not match germline at one end; this may be a read error. The chain has TRBV5-6 and TRBJ2-1, with 8 bases fitting TRBD2. The CDR3 extends over 12 amino acids. Germline CDR1 and CDR2: SGHDT and YYEEEE. CDR3 residues: CASSLAGTRDLF. The CDR3 DNA reads as TGTGCCAGCAGCTTGGCGGGGACTAGGGACCTCTTC.

Here the CDR3 DNA reads TGCGCCAGCAGCCAGACCACTAGCGGGGGGATTGGGTCCTACGAGCAGTACTTC. This sequence encodes CASSQTTSGGIGSYEQYF. The chain carries TRBV4-1 and TRBJ2-7; TRBD2 matches 12 bases. V shed 3 bases and J 1 base; nucleotides not matched to a gene: 10. Germline V CDR1 and CDR2: MGHRA, YSYEKL. There are 18 residues in the CDR3.

This clone was found once. The chain employs TRBV9 and TRBJ2-7, with D possibly being TRBD2 (6 bases). V gave up 0 bases and J gave up 2 bases, with 12 bases separating them. CDR1 SGDLS and CDR2 YYNGEE come from the germline V gene. CDR3 length: 15 residues. For the CDR3, the DNA is TGTGCCAGCAGCGTAGGGGGCGGGACGACCTACGAGCAGTACTTC. It codes for CASSVGGGTTYEQYF. Full variable domain (rest looked up from reference TRBV9 and TRBJ2-7): DSGVTQTPKHLITATGQRVTLRCSPRSGDLSVYWYQQSLDQGLQFLIQYYNGEERAKGNILERFSAQQFPDLHSELNLSSLELGDSALYFCASSVGGGTTYEQYFGPGTRLTVT.

V and J are TRBV5-4 and TRBJ2-7; D might be TRBD2 (6 bases). Germline V lookup: CDR1 SGHNT, CDR2 YYREEE (reference sequence). V lost 1 base to trimming and J lost 4 bases, with 12 bases between them. The CDR3 covers 14 residues. The CDR3 loop reads CASSLWTGVYEQYF. The CDR3 coding sequence is TGTGCCAGCAGCTTGTGGACGGGGGTTTACGAGCAGTACTTC.

This clone was picked up one time. The chain links TRBV28 to TRBJ2-1, with TRBD2 identical over 9 bases. Germline lookup yields CDR1 MDHEN and CDR2 SYDVKM. V was pared by 7 bases and J by 8 bases, with 15 bases of the junction left unmatched. The CDR3 totals 16 residues. In DNA form, the CDR3 reads TGTGCCAGCACCCATAGGACTAGCGCGGGGAGAGATGAGCAGTTCTTC. Its protein product is CASTHRTSAGRDEQFF.

This clone was counted a few times. The chain carries TRBV19 and TRBJ2-7; D tentatively fits TRBD1 or TRBD2 (5 bases each). Germline V gives CDR1 LNHDA, CDR2 SQIVND (reference sequence). The CDR3 contains 14 residues. V gave up 2 bases and J gave up 4 bases, with 12 bases separating them. The chain's CDR3 is CASSIQGPEYEQYF. CDR3 bases: TGTGCCAGTAGTATACAGGGACCTGAATACGAGCAGTACTTC. The variable domain in full, with the rest retrieved from reference TRBV19 and TRBJ2-7, is DGGITQSPKYLFRKEGQNVTLSCEQNLNHDAMYWYRQDPGQGLRLIYYSQIVNDFQKGDIAEGYSVSREKKESFPLTVTSAQKNPTAFYLCASSIQGPEYEQYFGPGTRLTVT.

The chain is built from TRBV2 and TRBJ2-1; TRBD2 is a possible D gene (6 bases). The CDR3 length is 17 residues. Trimming took off 1 base at V and 0 bases at J, with 13 bases between the two ends. Per germline, CDR1 SNHLY and CDR2 FYNNEI. CDR3 sequence (DNA): TGTGCCAGCAGTGAAGGGGGGGACGTAAGCTCCTACAATGAGCAGTTCTTC. The encoded protein is CASSEGGDVSSYNEQFF.

This clone was detected a few times. This chain joins TRBV19 and TRBJ1-2, with 12 positions matching TRBD1. The V gene end was trimmed by 9 bases and the J gene end by 4 bases; junction bases not matched to a gene: 6. Germline CDR1 and CDR2: LNHDA and SQIVND (reference sequence). The CDR3 extends over 14 amino acids. This CDR3 is CASSGQGATYGYTF. The CDR3 nucleotides are TGTGCCAGCTCGGGACAGGGGGCGACCTATGGCTACACCTTC.

The V call is TRBV5-1, the J call TRBJ1-2; TRBD1 is a possible D gene (5 bases). Trimming cost V 6 bases and J 4 bases, with 19 bases left between them. CDR3 length: 15 amino acids. Germline values: CDR1 SGHRS, CDR2 YFSETQ. CDR3 coding DNA: TGCGCCAGCACCCCCGGGGGTGTAGGGGCCTATGGCTACACCTTC. Translation: CASTPGGVGAYGYTF.

The V and J genes are TRBV5-1 and TRBJ2-1, with 7 positions matching TRBD2. The junction had 7 bases not matched to a gene; V was cut back by 3 bases and J by 4 bases. CDR3 length: 15 amino acids. CDR1 is SGHRS and CDR2 is YFSETQ in the germline V gene. The CDR3 DNA follows: TGCGCCAGCAGCTCCGGACTAGTGGGGTACAATGAGCAGTTCTTC. Its protein is CASSSGLVGYNEQFF. Combining the CDR3 with reference TRBV5-1 and TRBJ2-1 gives the whole variable domain KAGVTQTPRYLIKTRGQQVTLSCSPISGHRSVSWYQQTPGQGLQFLFEYFSETQRNKGNFPGRFSGRQFSNSRSEMNVSTLELGDSALYLCASSSGLVGYNEQFFGPGTRLTVL.

J is TRBJ1-1 and V is TRBV6-1; D might be TRBD1 (5 bases). Germline V gene data show CDR1 as MNHNS and CDR2 as SASEGT. The length of the CDR3 is 15 residues. Deletions cut 4 bases from V and 5 bases from J, with 17 bases between. The CDR3 loop is CASSAPRGGGTEAFF. The CDR3 DNA is TGTGCCAGCAGTGCTCCTCGGGGGGGTGGGACTGAAGCTTTCTTT.